This TCR beta chain was sequenced during a study of blood T cell repertoires in COVID-19. Study overall: The origin of the acute and convalescent COVID-19 samples was the United States, Italy and Spain.

TCRdb keeps only in-frame clones here, not all; method: immunoSEQ multiplex PCR. The data hold about 360,000 clones, with roughly 88% observed a single time. Trimming took 5 bases from V and 1 from J, leaving 6 bases between them. The CDR3 extends over 12 amino acids. Germline V gives CDR1 GTSNPN, CDR2 SVGIG (reference sequence). Sequencing was done on a sample of PBMCs or T cells enriched from blood (not recorded which). This sequence joins TRBV30 and TRBJ1-3; no clear D gene. The sequence was obtained from a woman between 40 and 55 years old with acute COVID-19. The CDR3 sequence is CAWARSGNTIYF. CDR3 coding DNA: TGTGCCTGGGCTCGGTCTGGAAACACCATATATTTT.